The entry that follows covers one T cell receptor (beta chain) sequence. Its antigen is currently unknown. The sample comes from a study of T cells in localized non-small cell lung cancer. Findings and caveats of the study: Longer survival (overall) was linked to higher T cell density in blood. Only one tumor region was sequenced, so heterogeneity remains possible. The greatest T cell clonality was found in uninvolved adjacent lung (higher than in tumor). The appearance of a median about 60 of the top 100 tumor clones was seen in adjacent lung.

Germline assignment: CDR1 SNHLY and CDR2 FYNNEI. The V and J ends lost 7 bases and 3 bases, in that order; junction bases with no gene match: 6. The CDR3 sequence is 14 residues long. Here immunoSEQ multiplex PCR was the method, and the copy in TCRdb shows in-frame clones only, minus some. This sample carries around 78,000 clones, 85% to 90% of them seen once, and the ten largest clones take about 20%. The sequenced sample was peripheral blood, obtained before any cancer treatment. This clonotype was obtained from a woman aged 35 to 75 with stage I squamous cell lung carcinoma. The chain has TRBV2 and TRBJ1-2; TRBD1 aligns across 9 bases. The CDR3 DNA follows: TGTGCCAGCAAGGACAGGGGCGCACACTATGGCTACACCTTC. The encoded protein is CASKDRGAHYGYTF.